Ten or more counts support the clone carrying this T cell receptor beta chain. The antigen remains unidentified. The sample comes from a study of response to subunit inactivated influenza vaccine. TCRdb re-called the RT-PCR reads through MiXCR, storing one row per CDR3 protein. The sample has roughly 500,000 distinct CDR3 sequences, around 21% seen once. Broader study findings: Authors proposed each seasonal influenza vaccination draws in few new T cells.

These data were also filed under a second study, of T cells expressing NK-cell markers. That source reports: UMIs were included in TCR beta cDNA generated by 5'RACE template switching. More than 5 of the donors carried dominant NKG2C+ clonotypes that took up 1.0-7.0% of their CD8+ T cells. For four donors, these clonotypes were likewise the leading ones in the CD3+CD56-NKG2C+ fraction.

Here the sequenced sample was CD4+ T cells sorted from PBMCs, taken about 12 days after vaccination. This TCR came from a middle-aged man who received an inactivated influenza vaccine.

The CDR3 coding sequence is TGTGCCAGCAGCTTCGGGGGATCCCGCACAGATACGCAGTATTTT. Its protein product is CASSFGGSRTDTQYF. The chain is built from TRBV7-6 and TRBJ2-3; D might be TRBD2 (6 bases). CDR3 size: 15 residues. The ends were cut back, 3 bases at V and 1 base at J, with 11 bases in the middle. Germline V gives CDR1 SGHVS, CDR2 FNYEAQ.